The 16 T cell receptor beta chains listed next were all sequenced from one sample in a study of T cells after yellow fever vaccination. One entry per CDR3 protein results from TCRdb running MiXCR on the 5' RACE reads. This table holds a few hundred thousand distinct CDR3 sequences, about 4% found once. Sequenced material: PBMCs, taken 5 days after the yellow fever booster vaccination. The receptors come from a man between 18 and 35 years old who received the YFV17D yellow fever vaccine.

This clonotype was recorded at least ten times. The chain links TRBV12-3 or TRBV12-4 to TRBJ2-4; D is unclear. The CDR3 runs to 15 residues. With 4 bases removed from V and 0 bases from J, the gap between germline ends came to 10 bases. CDR3 coding DNA: TGTGCCAGCAGTTCCCGTGTCGGAGCCAAAAACATTCAGTACTTC. Translation gives CASSSRVGAKNIQYF.

This clonotype occurred many times. This rearrangement joins TRBV5-1 to TRBJ1-5, with 8 bases identical to TRBD1. The germline CDR1 and CDR2 sequences are SGHRS and YFSETQ. The CDR3 is 15 residues long. Trimming cost V 4 bases and J 6 bases; bases outside gene matches: 9. Written as DNA, the CDR3 is TGCGCCAGCAGCCCAGTGACAGGGGACGGTCAGCCCCAGCATTTT. Encoded protein: CASSPVTGDGQPQHF.

This clonotype was observed at least ten times. The chain links TRBV20-1 to TRBJ2-5, with a possible D match to TRBD2 (6 bases). CDR1 and CDR2 from the germline V gene are DFQATT and SNEGSKA (reference sequence). V was clipped by 3 bases and J by 0 bases, with 14 bases between them. This CDR3 spans 15 amino acids. The chain's CDR3 is CSASLGLRYQETQYF. DNA for the CDR3: TGCAGTGCTAGTTTGGGACTCCGATACCAAGAGACCCAGTACTTC.

This clonotype was seen repeatedly, ten times or more. This chain connects TRBV5-6 to TRBJ2-1; perhaps TRBD2 as D (5 bases). V was shortened by 3 bases and J by 9 bases, with 7 bases between the two germline ends. The CDR3 runs 11 residues. CDR1 and CDR2 (germline): SGHDT, YYEEEE. CDR3 nucleotides: TGTGCCAGCAGCTCCGGACTTGAGCAGTTCTTC. Translated, it gives CASSSGLEQFF.

This clonotype was observed at least ten times. V usage is TRBV28 and J usage is TRBJ2-1; 8 bases map to TRBD1. This CDR3 has 15 amino acids. CDR1 MDHEN and CDR2 SYDVKM come from the germline V gene. V dropped 5 bases and J dropped 9; count of bases not matched to a gene: 12. The CDR3 DNA sequence: TGTGCCAGCAGTAACCCGGGACAGGTCCCAAGTGAGCAGTTCTTC. Translating gives CASSNPGQVPSEQFF.

The chain carries TRBV9 and TRBJ1-2; 9 bases are a match to TRBD1. The CDR3 contains 15 residues. The ends lost 4 bases at V and 6 bases at J; junction bases unmatched: 10. Germline assignment: CDR1 SGDLS and CDR2 YYNGEE. The chain's CDR3 is CASSSILGDRDGYTF. CDR3 coding DNA: TGTGCCAGCAGCTCTATTTTGGGGGACAGGGATGGCTACACCTTC.

This clonotype has more than one count but fewer than ten. V gene TRBV24-1 combines with J gene TRBJ2-1; D not resolved. This CDR3 is built from 11 residues. V shed 5 bases and J shed 7 bases, with 5 bases lying between them. The V gene's germline CDR1 is KGHDR and CDR2 SFDVKD. The CDR3 spells CATSAGNEQFF. The CDR3 DNA follows: TGTGCCACCAGTGCCGGGAATGAGCAGTTCTTC.

The V gene is TRBV19, the J gene TRBJ1-6; D is perhaps TRBD1 (6 bases). The V end was cut by 2 bases, the J end by 14 bases, with 16 bases between. There are 14 residues in the CDR3. The germline CDR1 and CDR2 sequences are LNHDA and SQIVND (reference sequence). In DNA, the CDR3 is TGTGCCAGTAGTATAATCGGACAGACAGTTGCCCTCCACTTT. Translation gives CASSIIGQTVALHF. Complete variable domain (other parts from reference TRBV19 and TRBJ1-6): DGGITQSPKYLFRKEGQNVTLSCEQNLNHDAMYWYRQDPGQGLRLIYYSQIVNDFQKGDIAEGYSVSREKKESFPLTVTSAQKNPTAFYLCASSIIGQTVALHFGNGTRLTVT.

This clonotype was counted many times. This chain connects TRBV15 to TRBJ2-5, with D perhaps TRBD1 (5 bases). Looked up from germline, CDR1 is LNHNV and CDR2 is YYDKDF (reference sequence). The CDR3 is 14 amino acids. The ends were cut back, 3 bases at V and 1 base at J, with 9 bases in the middle. The CDR3 DNA is TGTGCCACCAGCAGTCGTAGGGGCCAAGAGACCCAGTACTTC. It encodes CATSSRRGQETQYF.

This clonotype was counted a few times. This chain connects TRBV11-1 to TRBJ2-7; 7 bases map to TRBD2. CDR1 and CDR2 from the germline V gene are SGHAT and FQDESV (reference sequence). V was pared by 8 bases and J by 2 bases, with 12 bases of the junction left unmatched. The CDR3 has 15 amino acids. CDR3 DNA sequence: TGTGCCAGCTCCCAAAATCTGGGGGGGGCCTACGAGCAGTACGTC. It encodes CASSQNLGGAYEQYV.

V is TRBV10-3 and J is TRBJ2-7, with D perhaps matching TRBD2 (6 bases). CDR1 is ENHRY and CDR2 is SYGVKD in the germline V gene. V shed 2 bases and J shed 12 bases, with 14 bases lying between them. This CDR3 has 12 amino acids. CDR3 protein: CAISEALTRGYF. CDR3 DNA: TGTGCCATCAGTGAGGCCCTCACGCGGGGGTACTTC.

This chain links TRBV5-1 with TRBJ2-7, with 8 bases aligning to TRBD2. The J segment lost 7 bases and the V segment lost 4 bases, leaving 7 bases of the junction unmatched. The CDR3 is made up of 13 amino acids. CDR1 SGHRS and CDR2 YFSETQ come from the germline V gene. DNA of the CDR3: TGCGCCAGCAGCCTAGGACCGGGAGGGGAGCAGTACGTC. It yields the protein CASSLGPGGEQYV.

The chain uses TRBV7-3 and TRBJ2-3; D is possibly TRBD1 or TRBD2 (7 bases each). The germline gives CDR1 SGHTA, CDR2 FQGTGA. V shed 1 base and J shed 7 bases, with 18 bases lying between them. The CDR3 consists of 16 residues. CDR3 coding DNA: TGTGCCAGCAGCTTAAGTGGCAGGGGGGGACGGTATACGCAGTATTTT. Residues: CASSLSGRGGRYTQYF.

This chain joins TRBV3-1 and TRBJ1-6; TRBD1 matches at 7 bases. The CDR3 runs 15 residues. V dropped 4 bases and J dropped 7; count of bases not matched to a gene: 7. Germline V gives CDR1 LGHDT, CDR2 YNNKEL (reference sequence). For the CDR3, the DNA is TGTGCCAGCAGCCCCCGAGAGACAGGGAATTCACCCCTCCACTTT. Encoded protein: CASSPRETGNSPLHF. The whole variable domain, remainder taken from reference TRBV3-1 and TRBJ1-6, is DTAVSQTPKYLVTQMGNDKSIKCEQNLGHDTMYWYKQDSKKFLKIMFSYNNKELIINETVPNRFSPKSPDKAHLNLHINSLELGDSAVYFCASSPRETGNSPLHFGNGTRLTVT.

This clonotype was counted at least ten times. The V and J genes are TRBV4-3 and TRBJ2-3; D may be TRBD1 (6 bases). This CDR3 has 14 residues. Trimming took off 2 bases at V and 6 bases at J, with 12 bases between the two ends. Germline V gives CDR1 LGHNA, CDR2 YSLEER. CDR3 residues: CASSQTGLGDTQYF. The CDR3 DNA sequence: TGCGCCAGCAGCCAAACAGGGTTAGGGGATACGCAGTATTTT.

The table lists this clonotype with many counts. The chain recombines TRBV7-9 with TRBJ2-7; TRBD2 matches 10 bases. The V and J ends lost 2 bases and 7 bases, in that order; junction bases with no gene match: 5. CDR1 and CDR2 (germline): SEHNR, FQNEAQ (reference sequence). There are 14 residues in the CDR3. The CDR3 bases are TGTGCCAGCAGCTTAAGCGGGGGGGCGTGGGAGCAGTACTTC. Its translation: CASSLSGGAWEQYF.